Each of the 25 T cell receptor beta chains below was sequenced from the same sample in a study of Graves' ophthalmopathy and Graves' hyperthyroidism. Amplified TCR beta CDR3 regions were obtained using RNA transcripts as template. HTBI primers served in a first-round RT-PCR, which a second-round multiplex PCR followed. MiXCR, run by TCRdb on the multiplex PCR reads, gives a single entry per CDR3 protein. The data contain roughly 1.1 million distinct CDR3 sequences, 35% to 40% of them singletons. Sequencing was carried out using peripheral blood or thyroid tissue (not recorded which). The receptors come from an adult man with Graves' hyperthyroidism.

There are many counts of this clonotype. The chain couples TRBV20-1 to TRBJ1-6, with 10 bases aligning to TRBD1. This CDR3 has 14 residues. The V gene end was trimmed by 6 bases and the J gene end by 5 bases; junction bases not matched to a gene: 4. Germline V gene sequence: CDR1 DFQATT, CDR2 SNEGSKA (reference sequence). The CDR3 is CSATGTGDNSPLHF. The CDR3 nucleotides are TGCAGTGCCACCGGGACAGGGGATAATTCACCCCTCCACTTT.

This chain links TRBV27 with TRBJ1-4, with D unclear. Trimming stripped 1 base from V and 8 bases from J, with 14 bases between. This CDR3 region has 15 residues. Germline V lookup: CDR1 MNHEY, CDR2 SMNVEV (reference sequence). This chain's CDR3 is CASSLFNTLKEKLFF. CDR3 coding DNA: TGTGCCAGCAGTTTATTTAACACCTTAAAGGAAAAACTGTTTTTT.

The chain carries TRBV7-8 and TRBJ1-4; tentatively, D is TRBD1 (5 bases). CDR1 and CDR2 from the germline V gene are SGHVS and FQNEAQ. CDR3 length: 15 amino acids. Trimming removed 4 bases from V and 9 bases from J, with 18 bases in between. The CDR3, as DNA: TGTGCCAGCAGCTCAGAGCGTGGACGGACAAAAAAACTGTTTTTT. Its translation is CASSSERGRTKKLFF.

In this sample, this clonotype turned up many times. The chain joins TRBV29-1 to TRBJ1-1; TRBD1 matches at 10 bases. CDR1 is SQVTM and CDR2 is ANQGSEA in the germline V gene. This CDR3 is 14 amino acids long. V was clipped by 6 bases and J by 4 bases; unmatched bases: 8. CDR3 residues: CSVDKTGGVTEAFF. CDR3 bases: TGCAGCGTGGATAAGACAGGGGGCGTCACTGAAGCTTTCTTT.

Many counts were recorded for this clonotype. V is TRBV14 and J is TRBJ2-7; 10 bases map to TRBD1. The V segment lost 0 bases and the J segment 4 bases; nucleotides outside the gene matches: 6. CDR3 length equals 16 residues. From germline, CDR1 is SGHDN and CDR2 FVKESK. CDR3 sequence reads: CASSQDWGTGVYEQYF. The CDR3 DNA sequence: TGTGCCAGCAGCCAAGATTGGGGGACAGGGGTTTACGAGCAGTACTTC.

Note on this clonotype: One end of the junction fails to match germline, which may point to a read error. This chain uses TRBV7-9 with TRBJ1-2; 12 bases line up with TRBD1. This CDR3 spans 15 amino acids. Per germline, CDR1 SEHNR and CDR2 FQNEAQ (reference sequence). CDR3 amino acids: CAGSLWGQGAYGYTF. In DNA, the CDR3 is TGTGCCGGCAGCTTATGGGGACAGGGGGCCTATGGCTACACCTTC.

The chain employs TRBV29-1 and TRBJ2-5; 10 positions match TRBD2. Losses at the gene ends were 4 bases for V and 4 bases for J; bases not matched to a gene: 6. Germline-derived CDR1 and CDR2 are SQVTM and ANQGSEA. This CDR3 spans 14 amino acids. The CDR3 DNA follows: TGCAGCGTTGTGTACAGCGGGGGGGGAGAGACCCAGTACTTC. It translates to CSVVYSGGGETQYF. Combining the CDR3 with reference TRBV29-1 and TRBJ2-5 gives the whole variable domain SAVISQKPSRDICQRGTSLTIQCQVDSQVTMMFWYRQQPGQSLTLIATANQGSEATYESGFVIDKFPISRPNLTFSTLTVSNMSPEDSSIYLCSVVYSGGGETQYFGPGTRLLVL.

This clonotype was counted many times. The gene calls are TRBV25-1 and TRBJ2-7; D is ambiguous. The CDR3 covers 13 residues. Deletions cut 6 bases from V and 3 bases from J, with 12 bases between. The germline gives CDR1 MGHDK, CDR2 SYGVNS. The CDR3 here is CASRNRYGYEQYF. The CDR3 nucleotides are TGTGCCAGCAGAAACAGATACGGCTACGAGCAGTACTTC.

This clonotype showed up many times. The chain joins TRBV7-2 to TRBJ1-5, with D possibly being TRBD1 (5 bases). V was clipped by 5 bases and J by 7 bases, with 12 bases between them. Per germline, CDR1 SGHTA and CDR2 FQGNSA. The length of the CDR3 is 13 residues. CDR3 amino acids: CASSPDISQPQHF. DNA of the CDR3: TGTGCCAGCAGCCCGGACATTAGCCAGCCCCAGCATTTT.

The chain employs TRBV15 and TRBJ2-7, with D tentatively TRBD2 (5 bases). Germline lookup yields CDR1 LNHNV and CDR2 YYDKDF (reference sequence). The CDR3 runs 14 residues. V was clipped by 3 bases and J by 5 bases, with 14 bases between them. CDR3 in amino acids: CATSSERGADEQYF. For the CDR3, the DNA is TGTGCCACCAGCAGTGAACGGGGTGCCGACGAGCAGTACTTC.

A note on this clonotype: A much larger clone lies a single base off, so this may be a read error. The chain couples TRBV5-1 to TRBJ2-5, with D maybe TRBD2 (5 bases). Germline CDR1 and CDR2: SGHRS and YFSETQ. The CDR3 loop spans 12 amino acids. This CDR3 is CASGFRWETQYF. The CDR3 DNA follows: TGTGCCAGCGGCTTCCGCTGGGAGACCCAGTACTTC.

CDR3 sequence reads: CSAGISRGQRETQYF. CDR3 coding DNA: TGCAGTGCCGGAATATCACGGGGGCAACGAGAGACCCAGTACTTC. The chain has TRBV20-1 and TRBJ2-5, with D possibly called TRBD1 or TRBD2 (6 bases each). V lost 6 bases to trimming and J lost 4 bases, with 21 bases between them. This CDR3 is 15 amino acids long. Per the germline V gene, CDR1 is DFQATT and CDR2 is SNEGSKA (reference sequence).

The chain couples TRBV11-2 to TRBJ1-5; 7 bases fit TRBD1. With V trimmed by 6 bases and J by 2 bases, 10 bases remained unmatched. The CDR3 is made up of 16 amino acids. Germline V gives CDR1 SGHAT, CDR2 FQNNGV. In nucleotides, the CDR3 is TGTGCCAGCAGTCCATACAGGGGTGGGGGCAATCAGCCCCAGCATTTT. Encoded protein: CASSPYRGGGNQPQHF.

This clonotype was detected many times. This sequence joins TRBV19 and TRBJ2-7; D possibly corresponds to TRBD1 (6 bases). Trimming cost V 4 bases and J 5 bases, with 15 bases left between them. This CDR3 has 14 amino acids. Looked up from germline, CDR1 is LNHDA and CDR2 is SQIVND (reference sequence). CDR3 residues: CASSTKTGLHEQYF. The CDR3 DNA reads as TGTGCCAGTAGTACTAAGACAGGTCTCCACGAGCAGTACTTC.

This clonotype was found many times. The chain joins TRBV20-1 to TRBJ2-5; 11 bases agree with TRBD2. The V and J ends lost 3 bases and 5 bases, in that order; junction bases with no gene match: 8. The germline CDR1 and CDR2 sequences are DFQATT and SNEGSKA (reference sequence). The CDR3 has 15 residues. The CDR3 region is CSASSGRAVEETQYF. In DNA form, the CDR3 reads TGCAGTGCTAGTAGCGGGAGGGCGGTTGAGGAGACCCAGTACTTC.

A word on this clonotype: The final CDR3 position lacks the conserved phenylalanine or tryptophan, pointing to a likely read error. It is unclear where the CDR3 begins or ends on the DNA, so no DNA is shown, and the CDR3 is as TCRdb lists it. This chain uses TRBV15 with TRBJ1-1; TRBD1, the table's D call, was not compared with the DNA. Germline CDR1 LNHNV, CDR2 YYDKDF (reference sequence). Both ends counted, the CDR3 spans 11 residues. CDR3 region: CATRRGQGVNY.

The chain couples TRBV7-8 to TRBJ1-5, with D perhaps TRBD1 (6 bases). V was shortened by 2 bases and J by 6 bases, with 11 bases between the two germline ends. CDR1 SGHVS and CDR2 FQNEAQ come from the germline V gene. CDR3 size: 14 residues. The DNA for the CDR3 is TGTGCCAGCAGCTTATTACAGGGACGTCAGCCCCAGCATTTT. Protein product: CASSLLQGRQPQHF.

With respect to this clonotype: At one end, the junction sequence differs from germline, possibly due to a read error. The chain couples TRBV7-3 to TRBJ1-2, with TRBD1 matching 9 bases. Germline V gives CDR1 SGHTA, CDR2 FQGTGA. The CDR3 loop spans 15 amino acids. CDR3 protein: CASSQGDRANYGYTF. DNA for the CDR3: TGCGCCAGCAGCCAAGGGGACAGGGCTAACTATGGCTACACCTTC.

This clonotype was counted ten times or more. The chain recombines TRBV15 with TRBJ1-3; D remains unclear. Trimming shortened V by 0 bases and J by 4 bases, and 10 bases separated the two germline ends. The CDR3 is 15 amino acids. Germline values: CDR1 LNHNV, CDR2 YYDKDF (reference sequence). The CDR3 DNA is TGTGCCACCAGCAGAGATCTCAGTTACGGAAACACCATATATTTT. This codes for CATSRDLSYGNTIYF.

Remarks on this clonotype: One base away lies a much larger clone, so this may be a sequencing read error. The rearrangement uses TRBV19 and TRBJ2-2, with D perhaps TRBD1 (6 bases). The CDR3 contains 15 residues. The V end was cut by 5 bases, the J end by 3 bases, with 13 bases between. Germline CDR1 is LNHDA and CDR2 is SQIVND (reference sequence). CDR3: CASSDRDKDTGELFF. The CDR3, as DNA: TGTGCCAGTAGTGACCGGGACAAGGACACCGGGGAGCTGTTTTTT.

The table lists this clonotype with a few counts. For the CDR3, the DNA is TGTGCCAGTAGTCCCATCGGGGGTTGGCATGGCTACACCTTC. The encoded protein is CASSPIGGWHGYTF. V and J are TRBV19 and TRBJ1-2, with D perhaps matching TRBD1 (5 bases). CDR3 length equals 14 residues. V was trimmed by 5 bases and J by 6 bases, leaving 16 bases between them. CDR1 and CDR2 from the germline V gene are LNHDA and SQIVND (reference sequence).

This clonotype was seen ten or more times. The chain recombines TRBV7-8 with TRBJ1-1; 10 bases line up with TRBD1. Germline-derived CDR1 and CDR2 are SGHVS and FQNEAQ. The CDR3 is made up of 15 amino acids. Germline trimming cut 4 bases from V and 3 bases from J; bases unmatched to any gene: 5. The CDR3 is CASSSDRGLDTEAFF. DNA for the CDR3: TGTGCCAGCAGCTCGGACAGGGGGTTGGACACTGAAGCTTTCTTT.

This clonotype was found a few times. This sequence joins TRBV7-9 and TRBJ2-5; D is possibly TRBD1 (5 bases). Between the trimmed V and J ends, which lost 6 bases and 7 bases, there was a span of 18 bases. CDR1 is SEHNR and CDR2 is FQNEAQ in the germline V gene (reference sequence). CDR3 length: 14 amino acids. CDR3: CASSLRGPSGTQYF. For the CDR3, the DNA is TGTGCCAGCAGTTTAAGGGGCCCCTCGGGGACCCAGTACTTC.

The V call is TRBV20-1, the J call TRBJ1-2; D is perhaps TRBD1 (5 bases). Germline V gene sequence: CDR1 DFQATT, CDR2 SNEGSKA (reference sequence). This CDR3 contains 13 residues. V was clipped by 5 bases and J by 2 bases, with 12 bases between them. The CDR3 here is CSALPWGNYGYTF. The CDR3 nucleotides read TGCAGTGCTCTCCCTTGGGGGAACTATGGCTACACCTTC.

Many counts were recorded for this clonotype. J is TRBJ2-7 and V is TRBV7-2, with 7 nucleotides matching TRBD1. Trimming at V came to 1 base and at J to 6 bases, leaving 0 bases not matched to a gene. The germline V gene encodes CDR1 SGHTA and CDR2 FQGNSA. CDR3 length equals 12 residues. CDR3 bases: TGTGCCAGCAGCTTAGACAGGGGCGAGCAGTACTTC. Amino acid sequence: CASSLDRGEQYF.